A selection of T cell receptor beta chains follows, all from one sample in a study of OX40 agonist ivuxolimab in advanced cancers. Measured with immunoSEQ multiplex PCR; TCRdb has only the in-frame clones, and not every one. The top ten clones hold roughly an eighth of a sample with approximately 60,000 clones, roughly nine tenths of them seen once. The material was CD4+ or CD8+ T cells sorted from blood, obtained in a trial of the OX40 agonist ivuxolimab. Every receptor here comes from an adult with an advanced solid tumor such as melanoma, head and neck, liver or kidney cancer. CDR3s include the opening cysteine and the closing phenylalanine or tryptophan. D genes are given only for firm matches. Clone size is shown for a subset of rows, as once, few, many or a class of expanded clone.

V gene	J gene	D gene	clone size	CDR3 protein	CDR3 DNA
TRBV28	TRBJ2-3	.	.	CASSLRRLDLTDTQYF	TGTGCCAGCAGTCTCCGGAGGCTAGATCTCACCGATACGCAGTATTTT
TRBV27	TRBJ2-6	TRBD1	.	CASSLTGTGANVLTF	TGTGCCAGCAGTTTGACAGGGACTGGGGCCAACGTCCTGACTTTC
TRBV5-4	TRBJ1-1	.	once	CATVGQGNGGVNTEAFF	TGTGCCACAGTAGGGCAGGGAAATGGAGGGGTGAACACTGAAGCTTTCTTT
TRBV6-1	TRBJ1-1	.	.	CASSELSQGEAFF	TGTGCCAGCAGTGAATTAAGCCAAGGTGAAGCTTTCTTT
TRBV15	TRBJ2-7	.	once	CATSSLGYEQYF	TGTGCCACCAGCAGTCTCGGCTACGAGCAGTACTTC
TRBV15	TRBJ2-3	.	.	CATSSELAGGTDTQYF	TGTGCCACCAGCAGTGAACTAGCAGGGGGCACAGATACGCAGTATTTT
TRBV30	TRBJ2-7	.	.	CAWSVIVDSNYEQYF	TGTGCCTGGAGTGTTATAGTGGACTCCAACTACGAGCAGTACTTC
TRBV7-6	TRBJ2-7	TRBD1	.	CASSRGDRAVYEQYF	TGTGCCAGCAGCCGAGGGGACAGGGCCGTCTACGAGCAGTACTTC
TRBV6-5	TRBJ2-5	.	.	CASSTTEETQYF	TGTGCCAGCAGTACCACAGAAGAGACCCAGTACTTC
TRBV10-1	TRBJ2-1	.	.	CASSGGGLGSYNEQFF	TGCGCCAGCAGTGGGGGAGGTCTAGGCTCCTACAATGAGCAGTTCTTC